The rows below give T cell receptor beta chains drawn from one sample of a study of PD-L1 blockade in urothelial cancer. The table came from immunoSEQ multiplex PCR; TCRdb's copy has only in-frame clones and leaves some out. This table has about 83,000 clones, about nine tenths appearing once. Here the sequenced sample was PBMCs, taken around atezolizumab (anti-PD-L1) treatment. Every receptor here comes from a woman between 65 and 79 years old with urothelial cancer. The CDR3 runs from the conserved cysteine through the conserved F or W. The D gene is left open where the match is weak. Not all rows give a size; the values are once, few, many and, for expanded clones, a class.

v_gene: TRBV4-3; d_gene: .; j_gene: TRBJ1-4; abundance: .; CDR3nt: TGCGCCAGCAGCCAAGGACCCGCAGGGGCGCGTGAAAAACTGTTTTTT; CDR3aa: CASSQGPAGAREKLFF
v_gene: TRBV4-1; d_gene: TRBD1; j_gene: TRBJ1-1; abundance: .; CDR3nt: TGCGCCAGCAGCCACCAGACAGGGCAGGGGAACACTGAAGCTTTCTTT; CDR3aa: CASSHQTGQGNTEAFF
v_gene: TRBV4-1; d_gene: TRBD1; j_gene: TRBJ1-5; abundance: .; CDR3nt: TGCGCCAGCAGCTCGGACAGGGGTGCTGGTCAGCCCCAGCATTTT; CDR3aa: CASSSDRGAGQPQHF
v_gene: TRBV4-1; d_gene: .; j_gene: TRBJ2-7; abundance: .; CDR3nt: TGCGCCAGCAGCCAAGTGTCGGGGGACGAGCAGTACTTC; CDR3aa: CASSQVSGDEQYF
v_gene: TRBV18; d_gene: .; j_gene: TRBJ1-2; abundance: few; CDR3nt: TGTGCCAGCTCACAATCAGCGGGGGGAGACTATGGCTACACCTTC; CDR3aa: CASSQSAGGDYGYTF
v_gene: TRBV5-6; d_gene: .; j_gene: TRBJ2-1; abundance: .; CDR3nt: TGTGCCACCTCTCGGAGGTTGAGCTCCTACAATGAGCAGTTCTTC; CDR3aa: CATSRRLSSYNEQFF
v_gene: TRBV5-1; d_gene: TRBD1; j_gene: TRBJ2-3; abundance: .; CDR3nt: TGCGCCAGCAGCTTGGGACAGGGATACGAGTATACGCAGTATTTT; CDR3aa: CASSLGQGYEYTQYF
v_gene: TRBV5-6; d_gene: .; j_gene: TRBJ2-7; abundance: .; CDR3nt: TGTGCCAGCAGCGCGCTGGGACTCGACGAGCAGTACTTC; CDR3aa: CASSALGLDEQYF
v_gene: TRBV7-9; d_gene: TRBD2; j_gene: TRBJ2-5; abundance: .; CDR3nt: TGTGCCAGCAGCCTTATACCTAGCGGAAGGCAAGAGACCCAGTACTTC; CDR3aa: CASSLIPSGRQETQYF
v_gene: TRBV5-4; d_gene: .; j_gene: TRBJ2-5; abundance: .; CDR3nt: TGTGCCAGCAGGAGGGCTCAGGGGATACAAGAGACCCAGTACTTC; CDR3aa: CASRRAQGIQETQYF
v_gene: TRBV19; d_gene: TRBD2; j_gene: TRBJ2-4; abundance: .; CDR3nt: TGTGCCAGTAGTGGGGGACTAGCGTCGTCCAAAAACATTCAGTACTTC; CDR3aa: CASSGGLASSKNIQYF
v_gene: TRBV15; d_gene: TRBD1; j_gene: TRBJ2-7; abundance: .; CDR3nt: TGTGCCACCAGCAGAGATCCGGGGGACAGGGGGACACGCGAGCAGTACTTC; CDR3aa: CATSRDPGDRGTREQYF
v_gene: TRBV7-9; d_gene: TRBD1; j_gene: TRBJ2-3; abundance: .; CDR3nt: TGTGCCAGCAGCTTCCCTGGGACAGGGGGCTTTGACACAGATACGCAGTATTTT; CDR3aa: CASSFPGTGGFDTDTQYF
v_gene: TRBV28; d_gene: TRBD1; j_gene: TRBJ1-2; abundance: .; CDR3nt: TGTGCCAGCAGTTCCCTTTTCCGGGACAGGAGATCTAACTATGGCTACACCTTC; CDR3aa: CASSSLFRDRRSNYGYTF
v_gene: TRBV28; d_gene: .; j_gene: TRBJ2-3; abundance: .; CDR3nt: TGTGCCAGCAGCCCCCCAAGCACAGATACGCAGTATTTT; CDR3aa: CASSPPSTDTQYF
v_gene: TRBV10-3; d_gene: .; j_gene: TRBJ1-2; abundance: .; CDR3nt: TGTGCCATCAGTGAGTCGTGGCAGGGATCCGACTATGGCTACACCTTC; CDR3aa: CAISESWQGSDYGYTF
v_gene: TRBV4-3; d_gene: TRBD2; j_gene: TRBJ2-1; abundance: .; CDR3nt: TGCGCCAGCAGCCAAGATCTTTCCGGCGGGGGGACCAATGAGCAGTTCTTC; CDR3aa: CASSQDLSGGGTNEQFF
v_gene: TRBV2; d_gene: .; j_gene: TRBJ2-5; abundance: .; CDR3nt: TGTGCCGGAGGACGGACAGAGACCCAGTACTTC; CDR3aa: CAGGRTETQYF
v_gene: TRBV2; d_gene: TRBD2; j_gene: TRBJ2-7; abundance: .; CDR3nt: TGTGCCAGCAGTGAAGGAACTAGCGGGTTCTACGAGCAGTACTTC; CDR3aa: CASSEGTSGFYEQYF
v_gene: TRBV6-5; d_gene: .; j_gene: TRBJ1-4; abundance: .; CDR3nt: TGTGCCAGCAGGAGGGGGACGGGCCGGGGAAAACTGTTTTTT; CDR3aa: CASRRGTGRGKLFF
v_gene: TRBV5-8; d_gene: .; j_gene: TRBJ1-2; abundance: .; CDR3nt: TGTGCCAGCAGCTTGAGGCCAGGGTTGTCTGAGAGCTATGGCTACACCTTC; CDR3aa: CASSLRPGLSESYGYTF
v_gene: TRBV5-1; d_gene: TRBD1; j_gene: TRBJ2-1; abundance: .; CDR3nt: TGCGCCAGCAGCTTGGTGGCAGGGGGCCTCTACAATGAGCAGTTCTTC; CDR3aa: CASSLVAGGLYNEQFF
v_gene: TRBV5-1; d_gene: TRBD1; j_gene: TRBJ1-3; abundance: .; CDR3nt: TGCGCCAGCAGCGCACAGGGGGCTGGAAACACCATATATTTT; CDR3aa: CASSAQGAGNTIYF
v_gene: TRBV10-3; d_gene: TRBD2; j_gene: TRBJ2-6; abundance: .; CDR3nt: TGTGCCATCATGGTAGCGGGAGGGCCCTCTGGGGCCAACGTCCTGACTTTC; CDR3aa: CAIMVAGGPSGANVLTF
v_gene: TRBV10-2; d_gene: TRBD1; j_gene: TRBJ2-5; abundance: .; CDR3nt: TGCGCCAGCAGTGACCGAGGGACAGAACAAGAGACCCAGTACTTC; CDR3aa: CASSDRGTEQETQYF
v_gene: TRBV2; d_gene: TRBD2; j_gene: TRBJ2-3; abundance: .; CDR3nt: TGTGCCAGCAATGCCGGGACTAGCAGACGGAAGGGGGATACGCAGTATTTT; CDR3aa: CASNAGTSRRKGDTQYF
v_gene: TRBV7-2; d_gene: .; j_gene: TRBJ2-1; abundance: once; CDR3nt: TGTGCCAGCACCTCGGGTCCGTACAATGAGCAGTTCTTC; CDR3aa: CASTSGPYNEQFF
v_gene: TRBV27; d_gene: .; j_gene: TRBJ2-5; abundance: .; CDR3nt: TGTGCCAGCAGTTTGGGGCAGGCAGGGGACCAGTACTTC; CDR3aa: CASSLGQAGDQYF
v_gene: TRBV7-9; d_gene: .; j_gene: TRBJ2-7; abundance: .; CDR3nt: TGTGCCAGCAGCTTGAGCTCCTACGAGCAGTACTTC; CDR3aa: CASSLSSYEQYF
v_gene: TRBV4-1; d_gene: TRBD1; j_gene: TRBJ2-7; abundance: .; CDR3nt: TGCGCCAGCAGCCCAGCCGACAGGGCCCGAGGAAGCTCCTACGAGCAGTACTTC; CDR3aa: CASSPADRARGSSYEQYF
v_gene: TRBV15; d_gene: TRBD2; j_gene: TRBJ2-7; abundance: once; CDR3nt: TGTGCCACCAGCAGAGGACTAGCGGGAGGTATCCCCTACGAGCAGTACTTC; CDR3aa: CATSRGLAGGIPYEQYF
v_gene: TRBV29-1; d_gene: TRBD2; j_gene: TRBJ2-5; abundance: many; CDR3nt: TGCAGCGTTGAGGAAGCGGGAGTTGAGACCCAGTACTTC; CDR3aa: CSVEEAGVETQYF